These T cell receptor beta chains were read from a single sample in a study of cytomegalovirus exposure and HLA in healthy donors. TCRdb's table, derived via immunoSEQ multiplex PCR, lists solely in-frame clones and lacks some. The data hold about 110,000 clones, with roughly 70% observed a single time. Sequencing was performed on PBMCs. Receptors originate from a woman between 35 and 50 years old in good health and CMV-seropositive. Both conserved end residues are part of each CDR3. The D gene is left open where the match is weak. The size entry is marked missing in some rows and otherwise reads once, few, many or a size class.

j_call,d_call,clone_size,v_call,cdr3_aa
TRBJ2-4,TRBD2,few,TRBV2,CASKSSGPAKNIQYF
TRBJ1-3,.,.,TRBV9,CASSVAPSGDGNTIYF
TRBJ2-3,TRBD1,.,TRBV5-1,CASSSPGQGQYTQYF
TRBJ1-2,TRBD1,.,TRBV6-5,CASRTGSNYGYTF
TRBJ1-6,.,.,TRBV9,CASSVDEPTRSPLHF
TRBJ2-6,TRBD2,.,TRBV5-1,CASSQGLAGPSGANVLTF
TRBJ1-2,.,.,TRBV4-3,CASSQSGSYGYTF
TRBJ1-5,.,.,TRBV7-2,CASSPQGGQPQHF
TRBJ2-5,.,few,TRBV2,CASSERAPSETQYF
TRBJ2-1,TRBD2,.,TRBV5-1,CASSWGLAGPGGSYNEQFF
TRBJ2-7,.,.,TRBV11-3,CASSSGVFSYEQYF
TRBJ2-7,.,.,TRBV7-8,CASSRNRDNEQYF
TRBJ2-7,.,.,TRBV21-1,CASSKCPGLYRSYEQYF
TRBJ2-1,.,.,TRBV19,CASSIQVSYNEQFF
TRBJ1-5,TRBD1,.,TRBV18,CASSPFPSGGSNQPQHF
TRBJ1-2,.,.,TRBV30,CAWSTRVSDGYTF
TRBJ2-5,TRBD2,.,TRBV19,CASKTSGRRTQETQYF
TRBJ1-1,TRBD1,once,TRBV5-1,CASSLVTGGFTEAFF
TRBJ1-2,TRBD1,.,TRBV5-1,CASSPGTAFVGGYTF
TRBJ1-5,.,.,TRBV9,CASSVAPVPLLTQPQHF
TRBJ2-2,.,.,TRBV15,CATSIDRLNTGELFF
TRBJ1-2,.,.,TRBV29-1,CSVDKKAGVDGYTF
TRBJ2-7,TRBD1,.,TRBV29-1,CSVARGQPYEQYF
TRBJ2-5,TRBD1,.,TRBV6-5,CASSYSTGEETQYF
TRBJ1-4,.,.,TRBV11-2,CASSLERAGVAEKLFF
TRBJ2-6,.,few,TRBV6-6,CASTSSGANVLTF
TRBJ2-6,.,.,TRBV27,CASSLSGANVLTF
TRBJ2-5,.,.,TRBV5-4,CASSPTVYQETQYF
TRBJ2-3,.,.,TRBV15,CATSRVMGRGTDTQYF
TRBJ1-1,.,.,TRBV2,CASSVESIGTEAFF
TRBJ2-2,TRBD1,.,TRBV7-2,CASSNPGQGKSTGELFF
TRBJ2-1,TRBD2,.,TRBV5-1,CASSLAGLAGGHEQFF
TRBJ1-1,.,.,TRBV30,CAWSDTNTEAFF
TRBJ2-5,TRBD2,few,TRBV25-1,CASNRAGEETQYF
TRBJ1-5,.,.,TRBV19,CASSIQSGGRQPQHF
TRBJ2-1,TRBD2,.,TRBV27,CASSLLFLAGGSGNEQFF
TRBJ2-3,TRBD2,.,TRBV5-1,CASSFTLAGRTDTQYF
TRBJ2-1,TRBD2,few,TRBV7-2,CASSLEGGVSHYNEQFF
TRBJ1-1,.,.,TRBV5-1,CASSWDTANTEAFF
TRBJ2-5,.,.,TRBV7-9,CASSQQGRETQYF
TRBJ1-2,.,.,TRBV6-6,CASSAVVDYGYTF
TRBJ2-1,TRBD2,.,TRBV5-1,CASSPRAGLATALRNDEQFF
TRBJ2-7,.,.,TRBV25-1,CASSDYYEQYF